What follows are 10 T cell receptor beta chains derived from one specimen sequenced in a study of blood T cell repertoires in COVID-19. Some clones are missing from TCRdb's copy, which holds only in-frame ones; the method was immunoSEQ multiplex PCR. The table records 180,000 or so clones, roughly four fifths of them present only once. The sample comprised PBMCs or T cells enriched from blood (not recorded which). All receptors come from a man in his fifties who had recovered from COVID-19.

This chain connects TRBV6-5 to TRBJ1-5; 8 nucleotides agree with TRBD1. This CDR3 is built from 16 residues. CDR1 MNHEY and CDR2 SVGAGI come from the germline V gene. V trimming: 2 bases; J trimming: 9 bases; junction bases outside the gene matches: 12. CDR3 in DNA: TGTGCCAGCAGTTACGGGGCAGGGGGCCTGGGTTGGCCCCAGCATTTT. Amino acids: CASSYGAGGLGWPQHF.

The CDR3 DNA sequence: TGTGCCAGCAGCTTTAGGACAGGGGGTATGAACACTGAAGCTTTCTTT. Its translation is CASSFRTGGMNTEAFF. The rearrangement uses TRBV11-2 and TRBJ1-1; 10 nucleotides match TRBD1. The length of the CDR3 is 16 residues. Germline values: CDR1 SGHAT, CDR2 FQNNGV. V lost 3 bases and J lost 0; bases outside the gene matches: 4.

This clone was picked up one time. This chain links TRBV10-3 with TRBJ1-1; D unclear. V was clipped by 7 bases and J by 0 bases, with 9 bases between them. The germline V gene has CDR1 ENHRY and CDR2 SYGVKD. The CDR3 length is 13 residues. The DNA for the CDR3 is TGTGCCATCACGCCAGATATGAACACTGAAGCTTTCTTT. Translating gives CAITPDMNTEAFF.

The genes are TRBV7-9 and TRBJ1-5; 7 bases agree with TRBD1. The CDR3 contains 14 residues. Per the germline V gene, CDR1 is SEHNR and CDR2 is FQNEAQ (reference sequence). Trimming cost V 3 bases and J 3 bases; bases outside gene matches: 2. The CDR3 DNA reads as TGTGCCAGCAGCTTTGGGACAGACAATCAGCCCCAGCATTTT. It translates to CASSFGTDNQPQHF.

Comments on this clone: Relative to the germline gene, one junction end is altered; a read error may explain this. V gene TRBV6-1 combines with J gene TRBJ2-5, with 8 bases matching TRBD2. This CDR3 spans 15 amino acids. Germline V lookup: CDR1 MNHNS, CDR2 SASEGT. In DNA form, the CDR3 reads TGTGCCAGCATTGAACGAGCGGGGGCCTCCCGGGCCCAGTACTTC. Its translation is CASIERAGASRAQYF.

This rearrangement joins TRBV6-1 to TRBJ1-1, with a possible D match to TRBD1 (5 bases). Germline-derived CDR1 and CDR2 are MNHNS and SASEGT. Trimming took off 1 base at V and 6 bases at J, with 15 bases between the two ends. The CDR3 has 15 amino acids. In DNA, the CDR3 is TGTGCCAGCAGTGAAGGGGGGAGGACAATCGCTGAAGCTTTCTTT. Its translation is CASSEGGRTIAEAFF.

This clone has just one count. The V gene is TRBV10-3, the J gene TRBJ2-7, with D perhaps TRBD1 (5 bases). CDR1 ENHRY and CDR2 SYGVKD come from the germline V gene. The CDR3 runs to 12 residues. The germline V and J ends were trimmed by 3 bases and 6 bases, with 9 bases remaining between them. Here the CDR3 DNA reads TGTGCCATCAGTGATAGGGGATTCGAGCAGTACTTC. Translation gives CAISDRGFEQYF.

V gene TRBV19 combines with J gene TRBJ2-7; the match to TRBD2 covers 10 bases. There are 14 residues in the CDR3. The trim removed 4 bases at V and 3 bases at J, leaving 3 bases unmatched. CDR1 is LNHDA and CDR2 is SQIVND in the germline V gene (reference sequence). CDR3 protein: CASSTSSGGYEQYF. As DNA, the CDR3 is TGTGCCAGTAGTACCTCTAGCGGGGGCTACGAGCAGTACTTC.

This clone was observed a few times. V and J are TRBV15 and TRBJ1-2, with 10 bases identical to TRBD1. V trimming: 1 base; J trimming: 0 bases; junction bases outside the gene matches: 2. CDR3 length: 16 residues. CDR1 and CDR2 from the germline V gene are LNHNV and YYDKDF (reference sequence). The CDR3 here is CATSRVGTGANYGYTF. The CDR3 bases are TGTGCCACCAGCAGAGTTGGGACAGGGGCTAACTATGGCTACACCTTC. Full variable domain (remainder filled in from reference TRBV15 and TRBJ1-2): DAMVIQNPRYQVTQFGKPVTLSCSQTLNHNVMYWYQQKSSQAPKLLFHYYDKDFNNEADTPDNFQSRRPNTSFCFLDIRSPGLGDTAMYLCATSRVGTGANYGYTFGSGTRLTVV.

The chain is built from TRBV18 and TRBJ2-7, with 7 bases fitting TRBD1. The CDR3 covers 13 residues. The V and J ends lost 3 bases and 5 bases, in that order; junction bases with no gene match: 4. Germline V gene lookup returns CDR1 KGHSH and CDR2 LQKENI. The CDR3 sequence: CASSPRQGDEQYF. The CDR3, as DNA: TGTGCCAGCTCACCGAGACAGGGCGACGAGCAGTACTTC.